One sample yielded the 21 T cell receptor beta chains listed below, sequenced in a study of early T cells in non-severe SARS-CoV-2 infection. TCRdb used MiXCR to reprocess the 5' RACE reads, holding one entry per CDR3 protein. The table shows approximately 49,000 distinct CDR3 sequences, with 10% to 15% occurring only once. Sequencing input: whole blood. These receptors were collected from an adult who was a healthcare worker with PCR-confirmed SARS-CoV-2 infection or an uninfected control (not recorded which).

Only a few counts were recorded for this clonotype. The chain has TRBV4-1 and TRBJ2-1, with TRBD2 as a possible D gene (5 bases). The germline V and J ends were trimmed by 4 bases and 2 bases, with 6 bases remaining between them. The germline CDR1 and CDR2 sequences are MGHRA and YSYEKL. CDR3 length: 13 amino acids. The CDR3 region is CASSLGTYNEQFF. CDR3 coding DNA: TGCGCCAGCAGCCTCGGGACCTACAATGAGCAGTTCTTC.

This clonotype was counted a few times. The chain carries TRBV20-1 and TRBJ2-7; a possible D gene is TRBD2 (5 bases). CDR1 is DFQATT and CDR2 is SNEGSKA in the germline V gene (reference sequence). This CDR3 comprises 14 residues. Trimming removed 4 bases from V and 2 bases from J, with 15 bases in between. Written as DNA, the CDR3 is TGCAGTGCTACCCCGGGAAGGGCCCCCTACGAGCAGTACTTC. It is translated as CSATPGRAPYEQYF.

This clonotype occurred many times. The rearrangement uses TRBV28 and TRBJ2-4; D might be TRBD1 (5 bases). CDR1 and CDR2 (germline): MDHEN, SYDVKM. Trimming stripped 7 bases from V and 0 bases from J, with 16 bases between. This CDR3 contains 16 residues. CDR3 protein: CASMGGATQAKNIQYF. Written as DNA, the CDR3 is TGTGCCAGCATGGGTGGGGCCACACAAGCCAAAAACATTCAGTACTTC.

Only a few counts were recorded for this clonotype. V usage is TRBV14 and J usage is TRBJ2-2; the D is unclear. The CDR3 has 11 amino acids. Germline assignment: CDR1 SGHDN and CDR2 FVKESK. Trimming shortened V by 3 bases and J by 9 bases, and 5 bases separated the two germline ends. Here the CDR3 DNA reads TGTGCCAGCAGCCAGAGACGGGAGCTGTTTTTT. It codes for CASSQRRELFF.

The chain carries TRBV18 and TRBJ2-7; 11 bases are a match to TRBD1. CDR1 and CDR2 from the germline V gene are KGHSH and LQKENI. This CDR3 is built from 14 residues. V lost 3 bases to trimming and J lost 7 bases; unmatched junction nucleotides: 5. DNA of the CDR3: TGTGCCAGCTCACCCGGACAGGGGGCAATAGAGCAGTACTTC. Its protein is CASSPGQGAIEQYF.

There are many counts of this clonotype. At one of its ends the junction is not consistent with the germline gene, which may arise from a read error. The chain combines TRBV5-4 with TRBJ1-5, with D tentatively TRBD1 (6 bases). Germline CDR1 is SGHNT and CDR2 is YYREEE (reference sequence). The CDR3 covers 14 residues. The CDR3 DNA reads as TGTGCCAGCAGCTTCACAGGGAGCAATCATCCCCAGCATTTT. Amino acid sequence: CASSFTGSNHPQHF. Full variable domain (missing parts from reference TRBV5-4 and TRBJ1-5): ETGVTQSPTHLIKTRGQQVTLRCSSQSGHNTVSWYQQALGQGPQFIFQYYREEENGRGNFPPRFSGLQFPNYSSELNVNALELDDSALYLCASSFTGSNHPQHFGDGTRLSIL.

This clonotype showed up just a few times. The chain combines TRBV6-5 with TRBJ1-6, with TRBD1 identical over 9 bases. With V trimmed by 0 bases and J by 9 bases, 9 bases remained unmatched. Germline V gene data show CDR1 as MNHEY and CDR2 as SVGAGI. This CDR3 is built from 17 residues. The CDR3 spells CASSYSETGGASSPLHF. DNA for the CDR3: TGTGCCAGCAGTTACTCGGAGACAGGGGGTGCAAGTTCACCCCTCCACTTT.

This clonotype was picked up a small number of times. The chain has TRBV4-1 and TRBJ1-1; no clear D gene. The V end lost 4 bases, the J end lost 1 base, and 7 bases lay between the germline ends. The CDR3 has 13 residues. The germline V gene has CDR1 MGHRA and CDR2 YSYEKL. Here the CDR3 DNA reads TGCGCCAGCAGCCCTACAGAGAACACTGAAGCTTTCTTT. The encoded protein is CASSPTENTEAFF.

In this sample, this clonotype turned up many times. This chain uses TRBV2 with TRBJ2-5; tentatively, D is TRBD1 (5 bases). Germline V gene data show CDR1 as SNHLY and CDR2 as FYNNEI. The CDR3 sequence is 14 residues long. V lost 4 bases to trimming and J lost 2 bases, with 11 bases between them. The CDR3 DNA sequence: TGTGCCAGCAGTGTACAGGTTCCGCAAGAGACCCAGTACTTC. Protein sequence: CASSVQVPQETQYF.

There are many counts of this clonotype. The chain is built from TRBV19 and TRBJ2-3; D gene ambiguous. Deletions cut 5 bases from V and 4 bases from J, with 10 bases between. CDR3 length: 13 amino acids. The germline gives CDR1 LNHDA, CDR2 SQIVND (reference sequence). The CDR3 bases are TGTGCCAGTAGTCCCACGCTCTCAGATACGCAGTATTTT. Encoded protein: CASSPTLSDTQYF.

J is TRBJ2-1 and V is TRBV5-5; D assignment may be TRBD1 or TRBD2 (7 bases each). Trimming removed 4 bases at V and 16 bases at J, with 21 bases between. CDR3 size: 13 residues. Germline CDR1 reads SGHKS; CDR2 reads YYEKEE (reference sequence). CDR3 sequence (DNA): TGTGCCAGCAGCCCGGGGGGACAGAAGACCCAATTCTTC. Its protein is CASSPGGQKTQFF.

This clonotype was seen ten or more times. J is TRBJ2-2 and V is TRBV7-2, with 10 nucleotides matching TRBD1. The CDR3 contains 16 residues. Trimming cost V 5 bases and J 5 bases; bases outside gene matches: 8. In germline, CDR1 is SGHTA, CDR2 FQGNSA. CDR3 region: CASSISGTGVTGELFF. The CDR3, as DNA: TGTGCCAGCAGCATCTCCGGGACAGGGGTGACCGGGGAGCTGTTTTTT. Variable domain in full (rest from reference TRBV7-2 and TRBJ2-2): GAGVSQSPSNKVTEKGKDVELRCDPISGHTALYWYRQSLGQGLEFLIYFQGNSAPDKSGLPSDRFSAERTGGSVSTLTIQRTQQEDSAVYLCASSISGTGVTGELFFGEGSRLTVL.

The chain joins TRBV5-1 to TRBJ2-7, with a tentative D call TRBD2 (6 bases). V lost 4 bases, J lost 1 base, and 15 bases lay in between. This CDR3 has 15 amino acids. Germline-derived CDR1 and CDR2 are SGHRS and YFSETQ. The CDR3, as DNA: TGCGCCAGCAGCGAGGACGGGACTCGTTCCTACGAGCAGTACTTC. Translating it yields CASSEDGTRSYEQYF.

The chain couples TRBV14 to TRBJ1-6, with a tentative D call TRBD1 (6 bases). Germline V lookup: CDR1 SGHDN, CDR2 FVKESK. The V and J ends lost 4 bases and 7 bases respectively, with 17 bases between them. CDR3 size: 16 residues. This CDR3 reads CASSPFRTVGNSPLHF. The CDR3 DNA follows: TGTGCCAGCAGCCCGTTCCGGACAGTCGGGAATTCACCCCTCCACTTT. The whole variable domain, remainder taken from reference TRBV14 and TRBJ1-6, is EAGVTQFPSHSVIEKGQTVTLRCDPISGHDNLYWYRRVMGKEIKFLLHFVKESKQDESGMPNNRFLAERTGGTYSTLKVQPAELEDSGVYFCASSPFRTVGNSPLHFGNGTRLTVT.

Regarding this clonotype: This may arise from a read error, as a much more abundant clone is one base away. DNA for the CDR3: TGCGCCAGCAGCCAAGATAGCGGGAGCTTCTACGTGCAGTACTTC. Encoded protein: CASSQDSGSFYVQYF. V gene TRBV4-3 combines with J gene TRBJ2-7; 9 bases match TRBD2. Germline V gene lookup returns CDR1 LGHNA and CDR2 YSLEER. This CDR3 comprises 15 residues.

This clonotype has at least ten counts. The chain's CDR3 is CAIDKGYNEQFF. The CDR3 region has the DNA TGTGCCATTGACAAGGGATACAATGAGCAGTTCTTC. The V gene is TRBV24-1, the J gene TRBJ2-1, with D hard to call. V was cut by 11 bases and J by 4 bases, with 11 bases left in between. The germline CDR1 and CDR2 sequences are KGHDR and SFDVKD. CDR3 length: 12 amino acids.

This clonotype was counted a few times. The chain links TRBV24-1 to TRBJ2-3; D could derive from TRBD1 or TRBD2 (5 bases each). The CDR3 loop spans 18 amino acids. Germline values: CDR1 KGHDR, CDR2 SFDVKD. V lost 4 bases to trimming and J lost 1 base, with 20 bases between them. The CDR3 nucleotides read TGTGCCACCAGTGACGTCGCGTCGGGACCTCGGGGCACAGATACGCAGTATTTT. As protein: CATSDVASGPRGTDTQYF.

This clonotype showed up many times. The chain employs TRBV12-3 or TRBV12-4 and TRBJ1-2, with 7 bases fitting TRBD1. Trimming removed 6 bases from V and 4 bases from J; junction bases left unmatched: 8. The CDR3 is made up of 14 amino acids. The CDR3 DNA reads TGTGCCAGCAGGCCGCAGGGGGAGGCCTATGGCTACACCTTC. Its translation: CASRPQGEAYGYTF.

V and J are TRBV7-8 and TRBJ2-4, with 14 bases that match TRBD2. The trim removed 5 bases at V and 1 base at J, leaving 13 bases unmatched. CDR1 and CDR2 (germline): SGHVS, FQNEAQ. The CDR3 is 20 amino acids. This chain's CDR3 is CASSLPGLAGVGLAKNIQYF. Here the CDR3 DNA reads TGTGCCAGCAGCCTCCCGGGACTAGCGGGAGTTGGCCTGGCCAAAAACATTCAGTACTTC. The full variable domain, its missing parts supplied by reference TRBV7-8 and TRBJ2-4, is GAGVSQSPRYKVAKRGQDVALRCDPISGHVSLFWYQQALGQGPEFLTYFQNEAQLDKSGLPSDRFFAERPEGSVSTLKIQRTQQEDSAVYLCASSLPGLAGVGLAKNIQYFGAGTRLSVL.

The chain has TRBV27 and TRBJ2-7; D is unclear. The germline V gene encodes CDR1 MNHEY and CDR2 SMNVEV (reference sequence). V was cut by 3 bases and J by 2 bases, with 11 bases left in between. There are 14 residues in the CDR3. The CDR3, as DNA: TGTGCCAGCAGTTTTGCAAGTCCCGCCTACGAGCAGTACTTC. This encodes CASSFASPAYEQYF.

This clonotype was seen a handful of times. The chain carries TRBV5-1 and TRBJ1-1; 8 bases match TRBD1. CDR1 is SGHRS and CDR2 is YFSETQ in the germline V gene. The CDR3 runs to 15 residues. V lost 4 bases to trimming and J lost 5 bases; unmatched junction nucleotides: 10. The CDR3 DNA reads as TGCGCCAGCAGCCTTATAGACAGGGGAGAGACTGAAGCTTTCTTT. Translated, it gives CASSLIDRGETEAFF.